Listed below are T cell receptor beta chains from one sample, sequenced in a study of shared clonotypes between healthy human individuals. Measured with immunoSEQ multiplex PCR; TCRdb has only the in-frame clones, and not every one. The table lists under 1,100,000 clones, about 80% of them singletons. The sample comprised memory CD4+ T cells sorted from blood. The receptors stem from a man younger than 30 in good health. Each CDR3 is given with its conserved first and last residue. A D gene is named only where the DNA matches it firmly. Clone size is shown for a subset of rows, as once, few, many or a class of expanded clone.

TRBJ1-1,NA,TRBV6-6,NA,TGTGCCAGCACAAATCCCGAGAACACTGAAGCTTTCTTT,CASTNPENTEAFF
TRBJ1-5,NA,TRBV4-1,NA,TGCGCCAGCAGCCAAGATGAGGGCCTAGGTGGCAATCAGCCCCAGCATTTT,CASSQDEGLGGNQPQHF
TRBJ2-1,NA,TRBV18,NA,TGTGCCAGCTCACCACCGGGGGCGTTGGAGCAGTTCTTC,CASSPPGALEQFF
TRBJ1-1,NA,TRBV7-9,NA,TGTGCCAGCGGGCGAGGCACTGAAGCTTTCTTT,CASGRGTEAFF
TRBJ1-1,NA,TRBV7-2,NA,TGTGCCAGCAGCTTAGCGCTATCCCGAGAAGCTTTCTTT,CASSLALSREAFF
TRBJ2-7,NA,TRBV30,NA,TGTGCCTGGAGTCTGCCGGGGACCGAGCAGTACTTC,CAWSLPGTEQYF
TRBJ1-1,NA,TRBV5-1,NA,TGCGCCAGCAGCTTGTGGGGGGTGAACACTGAAGCTTTCTTT,CASSLWGVNTEAFF
TRBJ1-3,NA,TRBV6-1,NA,TGTGCCAGCAGGACAGCCTCTGGAAACACCATATATTTT,CASRTASGNTIYF
TRBJ1-5,NA,TRBV6-1,NA,TGTGCCAGCAGGGACAGCCGCAATCAGCCCCAGCATTTT,CASRDSRNQPQHF
TRBJ2-7,NA,TRBV18,TRBD1,TGTGCCAGCTCCCGGGACAGGGGAGACGAGCAGTACTTC,CASSRDRGDEQYF
TRBJ1-2,NA,TRBV6-5,NA,TGTGCCAGCAGTTCCGACGGGAACTATGGCTACACCTTC,CASSSDGNYGYTF
TRBJ2-4,NA,TRBV7-8,TRBD2,TGTGCCAGCAGCCCCTGGGACTATGGCGACATTCAGTACTTC,CASSPWDYGDIQYF
TRBJ1-5,NA,TRBV2,TRBD1,TGTGCCAGCGGGGGCAGGGGGCTCGATCAGCCCCAGCATTTT,CASGGRGLDQPQHF
TRBJ2-3,few,TRBV7-9,TRBD2,TGTGCCAGCAGTGTGACTAGCGGGAGTGGCACAGATACGCAGTATTTT,CASSVTSGSGTDTQYF
TRBJ2-1,NA,TRBV6-5,NA,TGTGCCAGCAGGCGGTACGGGGACTCTAGTGAGCAGTTCTTC,CASRRYGDSSEQFF
TRBJ2-1,NA,TRBV14,TRBD2,TGTGCCAGCAGCCCGATAGCGGGAGCTGCCTACAATGAGCAGTTCTTC,CASSPIAGAAYNEQFF
TRBJ2-7,NA,TRBV5-5,NA,TGTGCCAGCAGCTTGGGACAGCGGTACGAGCAGTACTTC,CASSLGQRYEQYF
TRBJ2-1,NA,TRBV2,TRBD2,TGTGCCAGCAACTTTGGGGGAGGGCCCAGTGAGCAGTTCTTC,CASNFGGGPSEQFF
TRBJ1-2,once,TRBV29-1,NA,TGCAGCGACGAGGGCTACACCTTC,CSDEGYTF
TRBJ2-3,NA,TRBV5-1,TRBD2,TGCGCCAGCAGCTGGGGACTAGAAGCAGATACGCAGTATTTT,CASSWGLEADTQYF
TRBJ1-2,NA,TRBV19,NA,TGTGCCAGTACCCCGGAGGGCCAGGGCGCTTTATGGGGCTACACCTTC,CASTPEGQGALWGYTF
TRBJ1-2,few,TRBV5-6,NA,TGTGCCAGCAGCTTGGGAGTCTGGGCGTTAAACTATGGCTACACCTTC,CASSLGVWALNYGYTF